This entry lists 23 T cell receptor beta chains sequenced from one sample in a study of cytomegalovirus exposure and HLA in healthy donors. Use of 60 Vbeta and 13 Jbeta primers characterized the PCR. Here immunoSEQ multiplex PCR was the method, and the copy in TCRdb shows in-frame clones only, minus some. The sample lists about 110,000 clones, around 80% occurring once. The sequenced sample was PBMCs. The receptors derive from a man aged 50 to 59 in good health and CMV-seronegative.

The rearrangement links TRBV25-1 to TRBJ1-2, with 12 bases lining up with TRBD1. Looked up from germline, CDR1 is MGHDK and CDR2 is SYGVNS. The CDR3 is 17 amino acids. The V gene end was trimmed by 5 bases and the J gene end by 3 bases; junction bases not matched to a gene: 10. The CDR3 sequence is CASSRGDRGLEDYGYTF. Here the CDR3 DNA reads TGTGCCAGCAGTAGGGGGGACAGGGGGCTGGAGGACTATGGCTACACCTTC.

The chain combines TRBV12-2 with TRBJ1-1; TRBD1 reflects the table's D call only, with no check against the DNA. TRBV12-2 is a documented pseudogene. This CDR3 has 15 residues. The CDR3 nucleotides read TGTGCAAGTCGCTTAGTTTGGGGCTTAAACACTGAAGCTTTCTTT. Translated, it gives CASRLVWGLNTEAFF.

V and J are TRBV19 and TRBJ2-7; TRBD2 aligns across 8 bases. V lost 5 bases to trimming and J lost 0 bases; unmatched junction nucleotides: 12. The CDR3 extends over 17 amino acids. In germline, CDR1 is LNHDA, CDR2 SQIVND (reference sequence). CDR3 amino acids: CASSPNWSGRSSYEQYF. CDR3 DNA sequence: TGTGCCAGTAGTCCCAATTGGAGCGGGAGAAGCTCCTACGAGCAGTACTTC.

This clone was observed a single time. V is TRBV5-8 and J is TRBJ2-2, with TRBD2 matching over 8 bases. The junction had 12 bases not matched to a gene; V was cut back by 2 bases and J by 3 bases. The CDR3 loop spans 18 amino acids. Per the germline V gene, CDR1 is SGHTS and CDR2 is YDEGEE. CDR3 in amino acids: CASSFYGGSGTYTGELFF. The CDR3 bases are TGTGCCAGCAGCTTCTACGGGGGTAGCGGGACCTACACCGGGGAGCTGTTTTTT.

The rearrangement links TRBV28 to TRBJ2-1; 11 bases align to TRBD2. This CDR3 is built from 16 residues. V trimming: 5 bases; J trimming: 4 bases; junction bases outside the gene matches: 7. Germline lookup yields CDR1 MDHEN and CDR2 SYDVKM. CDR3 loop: CASSPGLAGRYNEQFF. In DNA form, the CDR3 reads TGTGCCAGCAGTCCCGGACTAGCGGGCCGATACAATGAGCAGTTCTTC.

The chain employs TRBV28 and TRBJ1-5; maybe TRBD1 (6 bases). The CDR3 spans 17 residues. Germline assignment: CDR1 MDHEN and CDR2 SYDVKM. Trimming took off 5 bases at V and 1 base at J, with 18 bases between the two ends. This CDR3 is CASSAPGQSNSNQPQHF. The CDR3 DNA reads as TGTGCCAGCAGTGCTCCGGGACAATCAAACAGCAATCAGCCCCAGCATTTT.

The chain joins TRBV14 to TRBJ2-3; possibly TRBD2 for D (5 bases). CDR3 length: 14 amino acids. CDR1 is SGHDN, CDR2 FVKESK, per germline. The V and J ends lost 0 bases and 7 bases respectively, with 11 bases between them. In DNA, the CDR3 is TGTGCCAGCAGCCAAGAGGGAATAGCGTATACGCAGTATTTT. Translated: CASSQEGIAYTQYF.

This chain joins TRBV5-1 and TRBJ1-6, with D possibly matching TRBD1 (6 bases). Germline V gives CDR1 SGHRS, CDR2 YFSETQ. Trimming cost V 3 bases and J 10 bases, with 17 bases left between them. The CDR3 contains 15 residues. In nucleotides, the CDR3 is TGCGCCAGCAGCTCCCGGGACAAGCTCGGATCACCCCTCCACTTT. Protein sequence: CASSSRDKLGSPLHF.

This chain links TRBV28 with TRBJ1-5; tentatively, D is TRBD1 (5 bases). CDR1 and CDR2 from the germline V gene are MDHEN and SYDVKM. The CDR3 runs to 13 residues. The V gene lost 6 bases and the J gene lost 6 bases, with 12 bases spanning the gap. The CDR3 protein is CASRSPRAQPQHF. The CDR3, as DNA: TGTGCCAGCAGGTCCCCCAGGGCTCAGCCCCAGCATTTT.

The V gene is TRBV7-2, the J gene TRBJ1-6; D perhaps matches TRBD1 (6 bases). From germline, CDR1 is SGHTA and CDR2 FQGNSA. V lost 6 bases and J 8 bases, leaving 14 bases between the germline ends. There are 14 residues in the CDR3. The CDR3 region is CASSYTGSDSPLHF. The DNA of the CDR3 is TGTGCCAGCAGTTATACAGGGTCGGATTCACCCCTCCACTTT.

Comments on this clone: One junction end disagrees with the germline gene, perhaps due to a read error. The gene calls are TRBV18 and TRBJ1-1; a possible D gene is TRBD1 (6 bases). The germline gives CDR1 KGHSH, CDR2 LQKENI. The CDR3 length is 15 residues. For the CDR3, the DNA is TGTGCCAGCTCACCACTCCCACCAGGGGACACTGAAACTTTCTTT. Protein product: CASSPLPPGDTETFF. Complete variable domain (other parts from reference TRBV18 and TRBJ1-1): NAGVMQNPRHLVRRRGQEARLRCSPMKGHSHVYWYRQLPEEGLKFMVYLQKENIIDESGMPKERFSAEFPKEGPSILRIQQVVRGDSAAYFCASSPLPPGDTETFFGQGTRLTVV.

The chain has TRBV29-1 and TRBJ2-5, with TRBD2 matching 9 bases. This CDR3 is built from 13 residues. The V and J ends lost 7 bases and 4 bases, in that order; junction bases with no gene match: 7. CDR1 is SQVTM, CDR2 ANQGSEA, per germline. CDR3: CSGSGSLIETQYF. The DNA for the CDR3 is TGCAGCGGTAGCGGGAGCCTAATAGAGACCCAGTACTTC. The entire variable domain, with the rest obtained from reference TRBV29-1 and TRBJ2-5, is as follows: SAVISQKPSRDICQRGTSLTIQCQVDSQVTMMFWYRQQPGQSLTLIATANQGSEATYESGFVIDKFPISRPNLTFSTLTVSNMSPEDSSIYLCSGSGSLIETQYFGPGTRLLVL.

The CDR3 DNA follows: TGTGCCAGTAGCCTCGTCAGTGGAGGGGCTCCAGGTGGCTACACCTTC. It translates to CASSLVSGGAPGGYTF. The gene calls are TRBV19 and TRBJ1-2, with D possibly TRBD1 on 5 matching bases. The CDR3 totals 16 residues. CDR1 and CDR2 from the germline V gene are LNHDA and SQIVND (reference sequence). Trimming took 6 bases from V and 7 from J, leaving 24 bases between them.

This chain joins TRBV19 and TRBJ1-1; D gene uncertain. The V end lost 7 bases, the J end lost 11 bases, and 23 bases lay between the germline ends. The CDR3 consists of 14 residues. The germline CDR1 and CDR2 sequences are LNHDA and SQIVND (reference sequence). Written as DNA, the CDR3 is TGTGCCAGTACCCAAGATCGGACGGGCGGGGAGGCTTTCTTT. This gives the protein CASTQDRTGGEAFF.

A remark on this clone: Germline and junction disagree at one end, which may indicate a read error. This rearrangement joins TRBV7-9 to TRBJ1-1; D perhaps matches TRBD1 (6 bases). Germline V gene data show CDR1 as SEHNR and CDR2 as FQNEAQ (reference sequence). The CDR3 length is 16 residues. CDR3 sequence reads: CSSSLDLMQGKTEAFF. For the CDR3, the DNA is TGTTCCAGCAGCTTAGATTTGATGCAGGGGAAAACTGAAGCTTTCTTT.

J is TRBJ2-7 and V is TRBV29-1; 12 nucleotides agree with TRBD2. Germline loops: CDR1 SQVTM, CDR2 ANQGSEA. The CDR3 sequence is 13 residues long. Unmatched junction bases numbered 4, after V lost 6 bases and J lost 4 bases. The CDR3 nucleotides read TGCAGCGTGAAAGGGACTAGCGGGTACGAGCAGTACTTC. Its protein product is CSVKGTSGYEQYF.

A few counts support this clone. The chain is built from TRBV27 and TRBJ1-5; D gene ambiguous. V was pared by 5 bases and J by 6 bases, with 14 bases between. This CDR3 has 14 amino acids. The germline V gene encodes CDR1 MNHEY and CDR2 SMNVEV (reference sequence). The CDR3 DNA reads TGTGCCAGCAGTCCAAGCGACGTCGGTCAGCCCCAGCATTTT. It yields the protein CASSPSDVGQPQHF.

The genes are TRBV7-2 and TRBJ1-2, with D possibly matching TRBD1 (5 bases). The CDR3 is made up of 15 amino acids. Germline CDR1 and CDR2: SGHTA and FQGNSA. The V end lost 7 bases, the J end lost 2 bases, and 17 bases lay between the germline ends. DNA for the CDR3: TGTGCCAGCACCCCCTCCTTACAGGTGAACTATGGCTACACCTTC. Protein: CASTPSLQVNYGYTF.

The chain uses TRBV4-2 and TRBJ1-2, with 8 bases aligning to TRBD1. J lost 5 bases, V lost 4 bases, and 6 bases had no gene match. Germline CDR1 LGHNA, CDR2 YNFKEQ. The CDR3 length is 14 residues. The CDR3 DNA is TGTGCCAGCAGCCCCCCGGACAGGGCGTATGGCTACACCTTC. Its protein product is CASSPPDRAYGYTF.

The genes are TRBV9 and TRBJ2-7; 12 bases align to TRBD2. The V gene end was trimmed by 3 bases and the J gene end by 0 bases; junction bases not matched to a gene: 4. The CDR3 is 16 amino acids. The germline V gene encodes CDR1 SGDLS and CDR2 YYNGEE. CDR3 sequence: CASSAGLAGPSYEQYF. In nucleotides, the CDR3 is TGTGCCAGCAGCGCCGGACTAGCGGGACCCTCCTACGAGCAGTACTTC.

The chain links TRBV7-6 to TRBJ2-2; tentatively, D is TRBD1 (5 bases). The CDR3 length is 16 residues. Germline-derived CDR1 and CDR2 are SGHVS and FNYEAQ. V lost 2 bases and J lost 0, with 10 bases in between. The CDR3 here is CASSLLGEPNTGELFF. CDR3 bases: TGTGCCAGCAGCTTATTAGGGGAACCGAACACCGGGGAGCTGTTTTTT.

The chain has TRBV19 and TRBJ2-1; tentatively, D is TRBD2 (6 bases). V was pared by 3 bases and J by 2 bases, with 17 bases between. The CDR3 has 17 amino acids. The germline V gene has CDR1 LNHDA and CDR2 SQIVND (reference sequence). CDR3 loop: CASSIFLGTETYNEQFF. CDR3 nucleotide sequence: TGTGCCAGTAGTATTTTTCTCGGGACTGAAACCTACAATGAGCAGTTCTTC.

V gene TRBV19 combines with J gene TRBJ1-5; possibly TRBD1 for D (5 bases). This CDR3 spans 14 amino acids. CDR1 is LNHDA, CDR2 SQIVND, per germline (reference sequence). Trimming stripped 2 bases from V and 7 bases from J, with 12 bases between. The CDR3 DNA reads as TGTGCCAGTAGTATACGCAGGCAGGGCCAGCCCCAGCATTTT. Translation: CASSIRRQGQPQHF. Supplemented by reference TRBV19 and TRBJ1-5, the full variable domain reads DGGITQSPKYLFRKEGQNVTLSCEQNLNHDAMYWYRQDPGQGLRLIYYSQIVNDFQKGDIAEGYSVSREKKESFPLTVTSAQKNPTAFYLCASSIRRQGQPQHFGDGTRLSIL.